Described below is a single TCR beta chain sequence and its context. Its antigen is unidentified. Each sorted CD8+ T cell subset had its entire DNA loaded. The repertoire was sequenced with immunoSEQ multiplex PCR; TCRdb's copy has only in-frame clones and lacks some. The sample contains roughly 13,000 clones, roughly 94% of which appear only once. This record belongs to a study of blood T cell dynamics during melanoma immunotherapy. Study as a whole: Standard first-line treatment here was pembrolizumab or nivolumab plus ipilimumab in metastatic melanoma.

Study-wide results and limits: The most clonal sorted CD8+ subset, immune-effector cells, was closest to cell-free DNA CDR3 sequences.

Time point: pre-treatment baseline. No patient had earlier systemic cancer treatment, concurrent immunosuppressants, or another active cancer. The sequence derives from a human donor with melanoma. The specimen was effector memory CD8+ T cells from blood, collected from a patient treated with checkpoint blockade.

CDR3 in amino acids: CASSANPPGAYNEQFF. The DNA of the CDR3 is TGTGCCAGCAGTGCCAATCCACCAGGAGCCTACAATGAGCAGTTCTTC. The chain uses TRBV27 and TRBJ2-1; no reliable D call. Germline assignment: CDR1 MNHEY and CDR2 SMNVEV (reference sequence). This CDR3 has 16 residues. V shed 5 bases and J shed 2 bases, with 16 bases lying between them.